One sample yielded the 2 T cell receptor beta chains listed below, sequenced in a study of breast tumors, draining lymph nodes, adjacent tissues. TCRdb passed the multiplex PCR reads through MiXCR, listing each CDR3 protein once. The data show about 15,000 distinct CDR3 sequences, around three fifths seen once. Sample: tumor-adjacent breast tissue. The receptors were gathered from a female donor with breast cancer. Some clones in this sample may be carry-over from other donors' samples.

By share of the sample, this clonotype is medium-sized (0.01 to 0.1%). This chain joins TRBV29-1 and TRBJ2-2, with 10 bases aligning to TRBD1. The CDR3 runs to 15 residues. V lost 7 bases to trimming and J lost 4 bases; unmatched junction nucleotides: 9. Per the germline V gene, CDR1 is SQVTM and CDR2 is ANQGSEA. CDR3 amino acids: CSGLTGGAGTGELFF. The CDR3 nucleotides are TGCAGCGGTCTGACAGGGGGCGCCGGCACCGGGGAGCTGTTTTTT.

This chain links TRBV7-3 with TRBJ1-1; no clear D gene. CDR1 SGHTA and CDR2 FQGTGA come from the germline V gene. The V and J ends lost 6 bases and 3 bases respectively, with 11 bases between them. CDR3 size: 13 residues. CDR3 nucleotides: TGTGCCAGCAGTTCGGGTAGCTACACTGAAGCTTTCTTT. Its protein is CASSSGSYTEAFF.